Following are 11 T cell receptor beta chains from one sample sequenced in a study of response to subunit inactivated influenza vaccine. TCRdb reprocessed the RT-PCR reads via MiXCR and lists one record per CDR3 protein. The sample has roughly 760,000 distinct CDR3 sequences, less than 25% seen once. Sequences were derived from PBMCs from blood, sampled roughly 5 days after vaccination. Every receptor here comes from a man aged 50-59 years who received an inactivated influenza vaccine.

The chain employs TRBV10-3 and TRBJ2-7; the match to TRBD2 covers 7 bases. The CDR3 consists of 17 residues. The ends lost 4 bases at V and 3 bases at J; junction bases unmatched: 15. Looked up from germline, CDR1 is ENHRY and CDR2 is SYGVKD. The DNA of the CDR3 is TGTGCCATCAGTGCCATTCGTGGTGTGAGCGGGGACTACGAGCAGTACTTC. Translating gives CAISAIRGVSGDYEQYF.

This clonotype came up a few times. The rearrangement uses TRBV30 and TRBJ2-7; 9 positions agree with TRBD1. CDR3 length: 14 residues. Germline-derived CDR1 and CDR2 are GTSNPN and SVGIG (reference sequence). The CDR3 sequence: CAFNRDRVPYEQYF. CDR3 bases: TGTGCTTTCAACCGGGACAGGGTTCCCTACGAGCAGTACTTC.

This clonotype has just one count. At one end, the junction sequence differs from germline, possibly due to a read error. The chain recombines TRBV20-1 with TRBJ2-7; D assignment may be TRBD1 or TRBD2 (5 bases each). This CDR3 is 13 amino acids long. CDR1 is DFQATT, CDR2 SNEGSKA, per germline (reference sequence). The CDR3 coding sequence is TGCATTGCTGGCCAGGGACCGGGCTACGAGCAGTACTTC. This gives the protein CIAGQGPGYEQYF.

This clonotype has just one count. DNA of the CDR3: TGCAGTGCTAGAGAACTCGGGAGGTACGAGCAGTACTTC. Its translation is CSARELGRYEQYF. The V and J genes are TRBV20-1 and TRBJ2-7, with 7 positions matching TRBD2. The CDR3 runs 13 residues. Germline V gene sequence: CDR1 DFQATT, CDR2 SNEGSKA (reference sequence). The ends lost 0 bases at V and 4 bases at J; junction bases unmatched: 3.

The sample holds a few counts of this clonotype. The chain uses TRBV30 and TRBJ1-2; D gene unclear. Germline-derived CDR1 and CDR2 are GTSNPN and SVGIG (reference sequence). CDR3 length: 12 residues. The V end lost 2 bases, the J end lost 2 bases, and 6 bases lay between the germline ends. CDR3 coding DNA: TGTGCCTGGAGTACCCCCAACTATGGCTACACCTTC. Its translation is CAWSTPNYGYTF.

This clonotype was counted ten times or more. The genes are TRBV27 and TRBJ1-2, with D perhaps matching TRBD1 (5 bases). CDR1 and CDR2 from the germline V gene are MNHEY and SMNVEV (reference sequence). V was shortened by 8 bases and J by 2 bases, with 18 bases between the two germline ends. This CDR3 region has 15 residues. The chain's CDR3 is CASGGPSSRNYGYTF. The DNA for the CDR3 is TGTGCCAGCGGGGGACCCAGTAGTAGGAACTATGGCTACACCTTC.

The rearrangement links TRBV6-1 to TRBJ2-5; D is unresolved. The germline V gene encodes CDR1 MNHNS and CDR2 SASEGT. Trimming took 7 bases from V and 1 from J, leaving 13 bases between them. The CDR3 extends over 14 amino acids. The CDR3: CASKESTVQETQYF. As DNA, the CDR3 is TGTGCCAGCAAGGAAAGTACAGTCCAAGAGACCCAGTACTTC.

The table lists this clonotype with a few counts. The CDR3 DNA reads as TGCGCCAGCAGCCAATCTCAGTCGGGCAGGGGGTATGGCTACACCTTC. This encodes CASSQSQSGRGYGYTF. The rearrangement uses TRBV4-3 and TRBJ1-2; TRBD1 matches 7 bases. The trim removed 2 bases at V and 5 bases at J, leaving 11 bases unmatched. The CDR3 runs to 16 residues. Germline V gene lookup returns CDR1 LGHNA and CDR2 YSLEER.

This clonotype showed up just a few times. The chain's CDR3 is CASTDRDTSYEQYF. In DNA form, the CDR3 reads TGTGCCAGCACCGACCGGGACACATCCTACGAGCAGTACTTC. V and J are TRBV5-6 and TRBJ2-7, with D possibly matching TRBD1 (6 bases). CDR3 size: 14 residues. CDR1 SGHDT and CDR2 YYEEEE come from the germline V gene. Trimming stripped 6 bases from V and 1 base from J, with 14 bases between. The variable domain in full, with the rest retrieved from reference TRBV5-6 and TRBJ2-7, is DAGVTQSPTHLIKTRGQQVTLRCSPKSGHDTVSWYQQALGQGPQFIFQYYEEEERQRGNFPDRFSGHQFPNYSSELNVNALLLGDSALYLCASTDRDTSYEQYFGPGTRLTVT.

J is TRBJ2-5 and V is TRBV28, with D possibly matching TRBD1 (6 bases). The CDR3 runs to 13 residues. Germline V gene sequence: CDR1 MDHEN, CDR2 SYDVKM. Trimming removed 2 bases at V and 7 bases at J, with 11 bases between. The CDR3 bases are TGTGCCAGCAGTTTAGGGGGCACGGGGACCCAGTACTTC. Translation: CASSLGGTGTQYF.

This clonotype appeared many times. The V gene is TRBV20-1, the J gene TRBJ2-2, with a possible D match to TRBD1 (5 bases). V shed 3 bases and J shed 3 bases, with 14 bases lying between them. Germline CDR1 and CDR2: DFQATT and SNEGSKA (reference sequence). The CDR3 is made up of 15 amino acids. CDR3 protein: CSARLPGRYTGELFF. CDR3 coding DNA: TGCAGTGCTAGGCTCCCAGGGCGGTACACCGGGGAGCTGTTTTTT.